This passage covers 16 T cell receptor beta chains from one sample sequenced in a study of blood T cells in healthy people across ages. Combining a sample-barcoded 5' primer with a J-beta primer mix, a second PCR ran for roughly 6 to 12 cycles. Each CDR3 protein gets one entry after TCRdb re-called the 5' RACE reads with MiXCR. The table records hundreds of thousands of distinct CDR3 sequences, about 25% of them present only once. The material sequenced was blood. These receptors all come from a woman between 70 and 85 years old in good health.

V usage is TRBV20-1 and J usage is TRBJ2-1; 12 bases line up with TRBD2. Germline V gene sequence: CDR1 DFQATT, CDR2 SNEGSKA (reference sequence). The CDR3 totals 16 residues. Trimming removed 2 bases from V and 5 bases from J; junction bases left unmatched: 7. CDR3 region: CSARKLAGGLNNEQFF. DNA for the CDR3: TGCAGTGCTAGAAAACTAGCGGGGGGACTAAACAATGAGCAGTTCTTC.

In its sample, this clonotype was seen a few times. The chain carries TRBV6-5 and TRBJ2-5; unclear D gene. Germline-derived CDR1 and CDR2 are MNHEY and SVGAGI. The length of the CDR3 is 15 residues. Trimming left V 0 bases short and J 4 bases short, with 12 bases between. This chain's CDR3 is CASSYSSGPAETQYF. The CDR3 coding sequence is TGTGCCAGCAGTTACTCTTCCGGGCCGGCAGAGACCCAGTACTTC.

The sample holds a few counts of this clonotype. CDR3 sequence (DNA): TGTGCCAGCAGCCTCAGGGGACAGGGGGCTGATGGCTACACCTTC. Translated, it gives CASSLRGQGADGYTF. The chain is built from TRBV7-2 and TRBJ1-2; 12 bases fit TRBD1. Trimming removed 5 bases from V and 6 bases from J; junction bases left unmatched: 7. The CDR3 length is 15 residues. Per germline, CDR1 SGHTA and CDR2 FQGNSA.

In its sample, this clonotype was seen a few times. The J gene is TRBJ2-3, the V gene TRBV20-1, with D unresolved. CDR3 size: 14 residues. V was shortened by 5 bases and J by 2 bases, with 14 bases between the two germline ends. From germline, CDR1 is DFQATT and CDR2 SNEGSKA (reference sequence). In DNA, the CDR3 is TGCAGTGCTCCGGGCAGATATTTCACAGATACGCAGTATTTT. Its protein is CSAPGRYFTDTQYF.

This chain joins TRBV20-1 and TRBJ2-5; tentatively, D is TRBD2 (6 bases). Germline V gene sequence: CDR1 DFQATT, CDR2 SNEGSKA (reference sequence). This CDR3 has 15 amino acids. The germline V and J ends were trimmed by 4 bases and 7 bases, with 22 bases remaining between them. Here the CDR3 reads CSAIASSEGSGTQYF. In nucleotides, the CDR3 is TGCAGTGCTATTGCCTCTAGCGAGGGAAGTGGGACCCAGTACTTC.

Note on this clonotype: The conserved final phenylalanine or tryptophan is absent from the CDR3, which likely points to a read error. The chain combines TRBV29-1 with TRBJ2-7; D unclear. Germline V gives CDR1 SQVTM, CDR2 ANQGSEA. The V end was cut by 4 bases, the J end by 0 bases, with 16 bases between. This CDR3 is built from 15 residues. For the CDR3, the DNA is TGCAGCGTTGGGGGTCGTGGAGCCTACTCCTACGAGCAGTACCTC. Translating it yields CSVGGRGAYSYEQYL.

V gene TRBV25-1 combines with J gene TRBJ2-3; D assignment may be TRBD1 or TRBD2 (5 bases each). Germline-derived CDR1 and CDR2 are MGHDK and SYGVNS. The V and J ends lost 1 base and 8 bases respectively, with 7 bases between them. The length of the CDR3 is 12 residues. CDR3 residues: CASSESGRTQYF. Here the CDR3 DNA reads TGTGCCAGCAGTGAATCGGGGCGTACGCAGTATTTT.

This clonotype was observed a few times. This chain links TRBV20-1 with TRBJ2-3; 9 nucleotides match TRBD2. This CDR3 region has 18 residues. The V gene's germline CDR1 is DFQATT and CDR2 SNEGSKA (reference sequence). J gave up 2 bases and V 6 bases, and 18 bases lay outside the gene matches. CDR3 sequence: CSAPETSGYSSLTDTQYF. DNA of the CDR3: TGCAGTGCCCCCGAGACTAGCGGCTACTCCTCCCTCACAGATACGCAGTATTTT.

The chain combines TRBV27 with TRBJ1-4; possible D gene TRBD1, 6 bases. V gave up 2 bases and J gave up 7 bases, with 8 bases separating them. This CDR3 has 13 amino acids. Germline V gives CDR1 MNHEY, CDR2 SMNVEV (reference sequence). The CDR3 region has the DNA TGTGCCAGCAGTTTACTGGGGGCTGAAAAACTGTTTTTT. This translates into CASSLLGAEKLFF.

The chain uses TRBV28 and TRBJ2-4, with no clear D. This CDR3 comprises 14 residues. Germline CDR1 and CDR2: MDHEN and SYDVKM. V gave up 3 bases and J gave up 0 bases, with 6 bases separating them. The chain's CDR3 is CASSFSLAKNIQYF. The DNA of the CDR3 is TGTGCCAGCAGTTTCTCCTTAGCCAAAAACATTCAGTACTTC.

This clonotype showed up just a few times. The rearrangement joins TRBV28 to TRBJ2-7; the D gene is possibly TRBD2 (6 bases). This CDR3 comprises 14 residues. Trimming stripped 8 bases from V and 6 bases from J, with 20 bases between. Germline CDR1 is MDHEN and CDR2 is SYDVKM. The CDR3 sequence: CASRSGSYSGEQYF. For the CDR3, the DNA is TGTGCCAGCCGATCCGGGAGTTACTCGGGCGAGCAGTACTTC.

The rearrangement joins TRBV12-3 or TRBV12-4 to TRBJ1-3; possible D gene TRBD1, 5 bases. With 3 bases removed from V and 6 bases from J, the gap between germline ends came to 15 bases. The CDR3 totals 15 residues. The CDR3 is CASSLGGVGENTIYF. The DNA for the CDR3 is TGTGCCAGCAGTTTGGGGGGAGTCGGGGAAAACACCATATATTTT.

This clonotype has a single count. The V gene is TRBV11-2, the J gene TRBJ2-1, with D perhaps matching TRBD1 (6 bases). This CDR3 comprises 15 residues. Germline V CDR1 and CDR2: SGHAT, FQNNGV. V was shortened by 0 bases and J by 2 bases, with 8 bases between the two germline ends. DNA for the CDR3: TGTGCCAGCAGCTTAGAGGGGGCAGCCTACAATGAGCAGTTCTTC. Encoded protein: CASSLEGAAYNEQFF.

The CDR3 is CASLQDRSYQPQHF. In DNA form, the CDR3 reads TGTGCCAGCCTACAGGACAGATCTTATCAGCCCCAGCATTTT. The rearrangement uses TRBV6-6 and TRBJ1-5; TRBD1 is a possible D gene (6 bases). The CDR3 runs to 14 residues. Germline V gives CDR1 MNHNY, CDR2 SVGAGI (reference sequence). The ends were cut back, 8 bases at V and 5 bases at J, with 16 bases in the middle.

Here the CDR3 DNA reads TGTGCCACCAGCAGGGGACCCTACGAGCAGTACTTC. Protein sequence: CATSRGPYEQYF. The gene calls are TRBV24-1 and TRBJ2-5; TRBD1 is a possible D gene (6 bases). The DNA end is a closer match to TRBJ2-7, so the J assignment may be wrong. Germline loops: CDR1 KGHDR, CDR2 SFDVKD. The CDR3 extends over 12 amino acids.

The genes are TRBV5-1 and TRBJ1-1; D gene unclear. V was cut by 3 bases and J by 8 bases, with 14 bases left in between. This CDR3 is 13 amino acids long. Germline assignment: CDR1 SGHRS and CDR2 YFSETQ. Here the CDR3 DNA reads TGCGCCAGCAGCTATCTGCTAGGTGGGGAAGCTTTCTTT. Residues: CASSYLLGGEAFF.